The subject of this entry is one TCR beta chain. Its target is unknown. The PCR contained 60 Vbeta and 13 Jbeta primers. Repertoires were generated with immunoSEQ multiplex PCR, while TCRdb's copy carries only in-frame clones and drops some. The repertoire consists of roughly 43,000 clones, with 70% to 85% occurring once and the leading ten covering more than 1.3%. The record originates from a study of cytomegalovirus exposure and HLA in healthy donors. Findings and caveats of the study: For most TCR sequences rarity was the rule, although some public TCRs occurred in many donors. The study designated 164 TCR beta chains cytomegalovirus-associated.

J lost 19 bases, V lost 6 bases, and 9 bases had no gene match. Germline CDR1 MDHEN, CDR2 SYDVKM. CDR3 length: 11 residues. The sequencing sample was made of PBMCs. The chain uses TRBV28 and TRBJ1-6; 7 bases fit TRBD1. The receptor was derived from a man under 40 in good health and CMV-seronegative. The CDR3 region is CASRIGTVAHF. The CDR3, as DNA: TGTGCCAGCAGAATCGGGACAGTTGCGCACTTT.